Below, 21 T cell receptor beta chains from the same sample are listed, as sequenced in a study of control samples from healthy donors and cancer patients. Sequenced by immunoSEQ multiplex PCR; TCRdb stores in-frame clones only, minus some. The sample includes about 250,000 clones, roughly 82% of them seen just once. Sequenced material: PBMCs. The receptor source for this set is a woman aged 55-75 years with lung cancer.

In this sample, this clone turned up a few times. V gene TRBV19 combines with J gene TRBJ1-5; TRBD1 is a possible D gene (6 bases). Trimming pared 6 bases from V and 2 bases from J, leaving 11 bases between. The CDR3 is made up of 14 amino acids. Germline-derived CDR1 and CDR2 are LNHDA and SQIVND (reference sequence). The CDR3, as DNA: TGTGCCAGTAGCAAACAGGGCCGCAATCAGCCCCAGCATTTT. It specifies CASSKQGRNQPQHF.

The J gene is TRBJ1-2, the V gene TRBV19, with 10 bases that match TRBD1. Germline trimming cut 7 bases from V and 5 bases from J; bases unmatched to any gene: 10. The CDR3 runs 15 residues. Germline V CDR1 and CDR2: LNHDA, SQIVND (reference sequence). The CDR3 DNA sequence: TGTGCCAGTAAATCCCGGGACAGGGGACCTTATGGCTACACCTTC. It translates to CASKSRDRGPYGYTF.

The chain couples TRBV7-2 to TRBJ2-3; D is perhaps TRBD1 or TRBD2 (5 bases each). Between the trimmed V and J ends, which lost 4 bases and 0 bases, there was a span of 5 bases. Germline V gene data show CDR1 as SGHTA and CDR2 as FQGNSA. The CDR3 contains 13 residues. CDR3 nucleotides: TGTGCCAGCAGCTGGGGGAGCACAGATACGCAGTATTTT. Its protein is CASSWGSTDTQYF.

The V call is TRBV15, the J call TRBJ2-3; D not certain. Germline CDR1 LNHNV, CDR2 YYDKDF (reference sequence). The CDR3 is 12 residues long. Trimming removed 1 base at V and 5 bases at J, with 4 bases between. The CDR3 loop is CATSRVGDTQYF. In DNA, the CDR3 is TGTGCCACCAGCAGAGTAGGAGATACGCAGTATTTT.

The V call is TRBV30, the J call TRBJ1-5, with 8 bases matching TRBD1. The CDR3 extends over 11 amino acids. The germline gives CDR1 GTSNPN, CDR2 SVGIG (reference sequence). The J segment lost 11 bases and the V segment lost 2 bases, leaving 2 bases of the junction unmatched. The CDR3 sequence: CAWSTGGTQHF. The CDR3 DNA is TGTGCCTGGAGTACAGGGGGAACCCAGCATTTT.

As regards this clone: Additional DNA sequences in this sample encode the identical CDR3. The chain recombines TRBV5-1 with TRBJ2-3; 8 bases agree with TRBD2. Germline V gene data show CDR1 as SGHRS and CDR2 as YFSETQ. The CDR3 runs 15 residues. Trimming took 0 bases from V and 1 from J; bases not matched to a gene: 1. CDR3 bases: TGCGCCAGCAGCTTGGCACTAGCGGGCACAGATACGCAGTATTTT. As protein: CASSLALAGTDTQYF.

The CDR3 region has the DNA TGTGCCAGCAGCCAAGGATCCGGAACCGGGGAGCTGTTTTTT. Its protein is CASSQGSGTGELFF. The V call is TRBV3-1 (or the pseudogene TRBV3-2), the J call TRBJ2-2; D is unresolved. The CDR3 length is 14 residues. CDR1 is LGHDT and CDR2 is YNNKEL in the germline V gene (reference sequence). V lost 1 base and J 5 bases, leaving 8 bases between the germline ends.

In this sample, this clone turned up once. The chain recombines TRBV10-3 with TRBJ2-7; 9 bases line up with TRBD1. J was trimmed by 1 base and V by 4 bases; bases with no gene match: 5. CDR1 and CDR2 (germline): ENHRY, SYGVKD. This CDR3 has 15 residues. This CDR3 reads CAISVTGGISYEQYF. Here the CDR3 DNA reads TGTGCCATCAGTGTAACAGGGGGCATATCCTACGAGCAGTACTTC.

The V and J genes are TRBV5-1 and TRBJ2-3; unclear D gene. This CDR3 is built from 16 residues. Germline CDR1 is SGHRS and CDR2 is YFSETQ. The ends were cut back, 1 base at V and 5 bases at J, with 17 bases in the middle. The DNA of the CDR3 is TGCGCCAGCAGCTTGAATCAAAGGCAGTTAGGAGATACGCAGTATTTT. This gives the protein CASSLNQRQLGDTQYF.

A few counts support this clone. This rearrangement joins TRBV15 to TRBJ1-1; 7 positions agree with TRBD1. V gave up 3 bases and J gave up 6 bases; unmatched junction bases: 4. This CDR3 region has 13 residues. The V gene's germline CDR1 is LNHNV and CDR2 YYDKDF (reference sequence). CDR3 residues: CATSRTTGSEAFF. The CDR3 region has the DNA TGTGCCACCAGCAGGACGACAGGGTCTGAAGCTTTCTTT.

This clone appeared once. The V and J genes are TRBV3-1 (or the pseudogene TRBV3-2) and TRBJ2-1; D is unresolved. Germline loops: CDR1 LGHDT, CDR2 YNNKEL (reference sequence). V gave up 0 bases and J gave up 0 bases, with 9 bases separating them. This CDR3 spans 16 amino acids. CDR3 DNA sequence: TGTGCCAGCAGCCAAGATCGAGGCAGCTCCTACAATGAGCAGTTCTTC. Translating gives CASSQDRGSSYNEQFF.

V usage is TRBV7-2 and J usage is TRBJ1-3, with D uncertain. V was cut by 0 bases and J by 8 bases, with 11 bases left in between. In germline, CDR1 is SGHTA, CDR2 FQGNSA. The CDR3 extends over 14 amino acids. The CDR3 here is CASSLASRTDTIYF. DNA for the CDR3: TGTGCCAGCAGCTTAGCCTCCCGCACGGACACCATATATTTT.

Note on this clone: Other DNA sequences in the same sample also yield this CDR3. The chain has TRBV7-2 and TRBJ1-1; the D gene is possibly TRBD1 (6 bases). Trimming shortened V by 0 bases and J by 8 bases, and 13 bases separated the two germline ends. The CDR3 has 14 residues. Germline CDR1 SGHTA, CDR2 FQGNSA. The CDR3 protein is CASSLAQGPTEAFF. Here the CDR3 DNA reads TGTGCCAGCAGCTTAGCGCAGGGGCCCACCGAAGCTTTCTTT.

The V call is TRBV9, the J call TRBJ2-7; 7 bases are a match to TRBD1. J gave up 5 bases and V 7 bases, and 18 bases lay outside the gene matches. Germline values: CDR1 SGDLS, CDR2 YYNGEE. The CDR3 consists of 16 residues. In nucleotides, the CDR3 is TGTGCCAGCTCCGCGTTCGAGGGGGCGATGTTAAACGAGCAGTACTTC. It yields the protein CASSAFEGAMLNEQYF.

The rearrangement joins TRBV19 to TRBJ2-4, with a tentative D call TRBD2 (5 bases). V was pared by 6 bases and J by 0 bases, with 12 bases between. The CDR3 runs 15 residues. CDR1 LNHDA and CDR2 SQIVND come from the germline V gene (reference sequence). In DNA form, the CDR3 reads TGTGCCAGTAGCTCCCGCGGGCTAGCCAAAAACATTCAGTACTTC. Translation gives CASSSRGLAKNIQYF.

The V call is TRBV11-2, the J call TRBJ2-7; TRBD1 matches at 8 bases. The J segment lost 4 bases and the V segment lost 2 bases, leaving 4 bases of the junction unmatched. The CDR3 contains 14 residues. Germline V gene lookup returns CDR1 SGHAT and CDR2 FQNNGV. CDR3 protein: CASSLRQGRYEQYF. CDR3 sequence (DNA): TGTGCCAGCAGCTTACGACAGGGGAGGTACGAGCAGTACTTC.

The chain couples TRBV3-1 (or the pseudogene TRBV3-2) to TRBJ2-5; 11 nucleotides line up with TRBD1. The junction had 5 bases not matched to a gene; V was cut back by 4 bases and J by 4 bases. This CDR3 has 15 amino acids. In germline, CDR1 is LGHDT, CDR2 YNNKEL (reference sequence). This CDR3 is CASSLDRGRGETQYF. CDR3 in DNA: TGTGCCAGCAGCCTGGACAGGGGGCGAGGAGAGACCCAGTACTTC.

This clone showed up just a few times. The genes are TRBV5-1 and TRBJ2-5; D remains ambiguous. Germline CDR1 reads SGHRS; CDR2 reads YFSETQ. The CDR3 extends over 14 amino acids. V lost 4 bases and J lost 1, with 11 bases in between. CDR3: CASSPAPPQETQYF. CDR3 DNA sequence: TGCGCCAGCAGCCCCGCCCCTCCCCAAGAGACCCAGTACTTC.

The chain recombines TRBV3-1 (or the pseudogene TRBV3-2) with TRBJ1-4; TRBD1 agrees at 9 bases. This CDR3 spans 21 amino acids. V was clipped by 3 bases and J by 0 bases; unmatched bases: 17. Germline V lookup: CDR1 LGHDT, CDR2 YNNKEL (reference sequence). CDR3 sequence reads: CASSHRRRYRDRDATNEKLFF. In DNA, the CDR3 is TGTGCCAGCAGCCACCGGAGGAGATACCGGGACAGGGATGCAACTAATGAAAAACTGTTTTTT.

V and J are TRBV9 and TRBJ2-5, with D possibly TRBD2 on 5 matching bases. Germline V gene data show CDR1 as SGDLS and CDR2 as YYNGEE. The CDR3 sequence is 15 residues long. The ends were cut back, 0 bases at V and 0 bases at J, with 9 bases in the middle. The DNA for the CDR3 is TGTGCCAGCAGCGTAGACCCGGGATACCAAGAGACCCAGTACTTC. This sequence encodes CASSVDPGYQETQYF.

The CDR3 nucleotides are TGTGCCTGGGGACGGAATTCTTATGGCTACACCTTC. Residues: CAWGRNSYGYTF. The chain combines TRBV30 with TRBJ1-2, with unresolved D. Germline lookup yields CDR1 GTSNPN and CDR2 SVGIG (reference sequence). Trimming shortened V by 5 bases and J by 5 bases, and 12 bases separated the two germline ends. CDR3 length: 12 amino acids.